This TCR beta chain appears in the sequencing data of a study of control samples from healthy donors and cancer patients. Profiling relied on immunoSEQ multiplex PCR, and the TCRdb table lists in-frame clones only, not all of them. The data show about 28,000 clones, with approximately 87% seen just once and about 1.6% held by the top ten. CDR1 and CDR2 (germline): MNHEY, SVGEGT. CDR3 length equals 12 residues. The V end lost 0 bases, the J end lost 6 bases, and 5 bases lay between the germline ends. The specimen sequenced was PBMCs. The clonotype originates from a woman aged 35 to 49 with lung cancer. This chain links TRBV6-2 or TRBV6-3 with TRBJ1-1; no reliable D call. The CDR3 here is CASSYSKAEAFF. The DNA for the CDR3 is TGTGCCAGCAGTTACTCTAAGGCTGAAGCTTTCTTT.